Listed below are T cell receptor beta chains from one sample, sequenced in a study of blood T cell repertoires in COVID-19. TCRdb keeps only in-frame clones here, not all; method: immunoSEQ multiplex PCR. Of about 270,000 clones listed, about 83% were seen once; the top ten hold 9.4%. Sequenced material: peripheral blood. The receptor set was obtained from a woman in her fifties or sixties who had recovered from COVID-19. CDR3s include the opening cysteine and the closing phenylalanine or tryptophan. The D gene is left open where the match is weak. Clone size is stated in some rows and not others, as once, few, many or a class when expanded.

v_gene,len,abundance,d_gene,j_gene,CDR3nt,CDR3aa
TRBV7-2,15,NA,NA,TRBJ1-1,TGTGCCAGCAGCTTAGTGGGGGGTGGTGGGACTGAAGCTTTCTTT,CASSLVGGGGTEAFF
TRBV4-2,18,NA,TRBD2,TRBJ2-5,TGTGCCAGCAGCTGGGGGGTCGGGCGCGGGAGGGCCCGGGAGACCCAGTACTTC,CASSWGVGRGRARETQYF
TRBV30,12,NA,NA,TRBJ2-3,TGTGCCTGGGGACCTAGCACAGATACGCAGTATTTT,CAWGPSTDTQYF
TRBV7-9,16,once,TRBD1,TRBJ2-7,TGTGCCAGCAGCCCCAGGACCGGGACAGGGTCCTACGAGCAGTACTTC,CASSPRTGTGSYEQYF
TRBV5-4,16,NA,NA,TRBJ1-3,TGTGCCAGCAGCTTGGGTGAATACATTGCCGGAAACACCATATATTTT,CASSLGEYIAGNTIYF
TRBV28,15,NA,NA,TRBJ2-7,TGTGCCAGCAGTTTATCAGGCAGGAGGTCCTACGAGCAGTACTTC,CASSLSGRRSYEQYF
TRBV5-4,16,NA,TRBD1,TRBJ2-3,TGTGCCAGCAGGGAGGGGACAGGGGCTAGCACAGATACGCAGTATTTT,CASREGTGASTDTQYF
TRBV5-1,13,NA,NA,TRBJ2-2,TGCGCCAGCAGCCCAAGTGAGACCGGGGAGCTGTTTTTT,CASSPSETGELFF
TRBV6-5,15,once,NA,TRBJ1-1,TGTGCCAGCAGTTACTGGCAGGGGATGAACACTGAAGCTTTCTTT,CASSYWQGMNTEAFF
TRBV28,13,NA,NA,TRBJ2-5,TGTGCCAGCAGTTCGGACTACCAAGAGACCCAGTACTTC,CASSSDYQETQYF
TRBV14,14,NA,TRBD2,TRBJ2-7,TGTGCCAGCAGCCAAGGGACTAGCGGGAGCGAGCAGTACTTC,CASSQGTSGSEQYF
TRBV5-5,13,NA,TRBD2,TRBJ2-5,TGTGCCAGCCGGGGGGGCTCCCAAGAGACCCAGTACTTC,CASRGGSQETQYF
TRBV4-3,15,NA,NA,TRBJ2-3,TGCGCCAGCAGCCAAGTCGGAGCGGCGCGGTCCCAGCAGTATTTT,CASSQVGAARSQQYF
TRBV6-6,15,NA,TRBD1,TRBJ2-1,TGTGCCAGCAGTAGCGACAGGGGGCGAAGAAATGAGCAGTTCTTC,CASSSDRGRRNEQFF
TRBV7-2,15,NA,TRBD1,TRBJ2-1,TGTGCCAGCAGCTTGCAGGGGGCGCAGTACAATGAGCAGTTCTTC,CASSLQGAQYNEQFF
TRBV7-2,17,NA,NA,TRBJ1-3,TGTGCCAGCAGCTTAGCGTATGGGCCAGCCTCTGGAAACACCATATATTTT,CASSLAYGPASGNTIYF
TRBV24-1,14,NA,NA,TRBJ1-1,TGTGCCACCAGCGATGGGTGGGCCCATTTTGAAGCTTTCTTT,CATSDGWAHFEAFF
TRBV2,15,once,TRBD1,TRBJ1-2,TGTGCCAGCACTCCGGGACAGGGGGCTCTCTATGGCTACACCTTC,CASTPGQGALYGYTF
TRBV21-1,21,few,NA,TRBJ2-1,TGTGCCAGCAGCAAAAAGTCGCCCGGACTAGCGGGAAGTATGGTAGTGAATGAGCAGTTCTTC,CASSKKSPGLAGSMVVNEQFF
TRBV6-2/TRBV6-3,13,few,NA,TRBJ2-7,TGTGCCAGCAGTTACGACTTGGATTACGAGCAGTACTTC,CASSYDLDYEQYF
TRBV24-1,12,NA,NA,TRBJ1-2,TGTGCCACCTGGAGCGCTAACTATGGCTACACCTTC,CATWSANYGYTF
TRBV7-9,13,NA,NA,TRBJ1-2,TGTGCCAGCAGCTTAGCAGAACTCTATGGCTACACCTTC,CASSLAELYGYTF
TRBV4-3,15,NA,TRBD1,TRBJ2-7,TGCGCCAGCAGCCAAGAGGCAGGGGGAACCTACGAGCAGTACTTC,CASSQEAGGTYEQYF
TRBV9,17,NA,NA,TRBJ1-3,TGTGCCAGCAGCGTAGCCCCACAGGTCCGCTCTGGAAACACCATATATTTT,CASSVAPQVRSGNTIYF
TRBV19,11,NA,NA,TRBJ2-7,TGTGCCAGTAGTCCAGGGGACGAGCAGTACTTC,CASSPGDEQYF
TRBV23-1,16,once,TRBD2,TRBJ2-3,TGCGCCAGCAGTCACCCAACGGACGGACTAGGGGATACGCAGTATTTT,CASSHPTDGLGDTQYF
TRBV4-1,17,NA,TRBD1,TRBJ1-6,TGCGCCAGCAGCCAAGGGGACCGGGGACAGGGCAGTTCACCCCTCCACTTT,CASSQGDRGQGSSPLHF
TRBV7-3,16,few,TRBD2,TRBJ2-1,TGTGCCAGCAGCCCACGACTAGCGGGAGGAGGCAATGAGCAGTTCTTC,CASSPRLAGGGNEQFF
TRBV7-8,19,NA,NA,TRBJ2-6,TGTGCCAGCAGCTTAAGGGGTGGCGGAACGAGCTCTGGGGCCAACGTCCTGACTTTC,CASSLRGGGTSSGANVLTF
TRBV6-5,15,NA,TRBD1,TRBJ1-3,TGTGCCAGCAGTTACGACAGGGTGTCCGGAAACACCATATATTTT,CASSYDRVSGNTIYF
TRBV2,15,NA,NA,TRBJ1-6,TGTGCCAGCAAAGATAGGCCTACGGGTGATTCACCCCTCCACTTT,CASKDRPTGDSPLHF
TRBV18,15,NA,TRBD2,TRBJ2-1,TGTGCCAGCTCACCCTCGTTTATAGCGGGAGGGTCTAAGTTCTTC,CASSPSFIAGGSKFF
TRBV24-1,14,NA,NA,TRBJ1-5,TGTGCCACCAGTGGGGCAGGGGCCAATCAGCCCCAGCATTTT,CATSGAGANQPQHF
TRBV27,15,NA,TRBD2,TRBJ2-1,TGTGCCAGCAGTTCGGGGGGGCTTTCCTACAATGAGCAGTTCTTC,CASSSGGLSYNEQFF
TRBV4-1,15,NA,TRBD1,TRBJ2-7,TGCGCCAGCAGCCAAGAAAGGACAGGGTCATACGAGCAGTACTTC,CASSQERTGSYEQYF
TRBV10-3,14,once,NA,TRBJ1-2,TGTGCCATCAGTGACTCAAGGACAGTTTATGGCTACACCTTC,CAISDSRTVYGYTF
TRBV28,17,NA,NA,TRBJ2-2,TGTGCCAGCAGTTCCACGCCGAGGGTCGGGAACACCGGGGAGCTGTTTTTT,CASSSTPRVGNTGELFF
TRBV7-6,15,NA,TRBD1,TRBJ1-2,TGTGCCAGCAGCACCCTGGGACAGGCGAACTATGGCTACACCTTC,CASSTLGQANYGYTF
TRBV7-2,14,NA,NA,TRBJ1-1,TGTGCCAGCAGCTTTTCGGGTCGTAGCACTGAAGCTTTCTTT,CASSFSGRSTEAFF
TRBV9,18,NA,NA,TRBJ2-2,TGTGCCAGCAGCGACCGCTCTTGGGCCTCCCAAAACACCGGGGAGCTGTTTTTT,CASSDRSWASQNTGELFF